This record looks at one T cell receptor (beta chain) sequence and its context. One entry per CDR3 protein results from TCRdb running MiXCR on the 5' RACE reads. The data show roughly 480,000 distinct CDR3 sequences, with more than 20% seen just once and 2.9% held by the top ten. The data stem from a study of identical twins. All of the donors were Caucasians in good health. The CDR3 is made up of 14 amino acids. Trimming pared 0 bases from V and 0 bases from J, leaving 8 bases between. CDR1 and CDR2 (germline): DFQATT, SNEGSKA (reference sequence). These data were also filed under a second study, of T cells expressing NK-cell markers. That report notes: Repertoires of TCR beta were obtained from T cells sorted as CD3+CD56+NKG2C+, CD3+CD56+NKG2C- and CD3+CD56-NKG2C+. Sorting was limited to alpha-beta TCR-expressing T cells with an anti-gamma-delta TCR antibody in several experiments.

The receptor was isolated from a woman between 18 and 29 years old in good health. Sequenced sample: CD4+ T cells sorted from blood. The V gene is TRBV20-1, the J gene TRBJ2-5, with a weak D call TRBD1 (5 bases). The CDR3 protein is CSARDNRNQETQYF. CDR3 DNA: TGCAGTGCTAGAGATAACAGGAACCAAGAGACCCAGTACTTC.